The 27 T cell receptor beta chains below come from one sample, sequenced in a study of molecular identifiers for immune sequencing clone quantification. TCRdb itself ran the PCR reads through MiXCR, one entry per CDR3 protein. The sample consists of some 97,000 distinct CDR3 sequences, around a third of them appearing once. The specimen was naive CD8+ T cells from blood, with Jurkat cell RNA spiked in. Subset specified: FACS-sorted CD8+CD4-CCR7+CD45RA+ naive T cells. The receptors were gathered from a human donor in good health. Some libraries in this study had Jurkat cell RNA spiked in.

Regarding this clonotype: This may be a read error, as it is one base from a much larger clone. The chain joins TRBV20-1 to TRBJ1-5; no firm D call. The CDR3 is 9 amino acids. V was trimmed by 7 bases and J by 12 bases, leaving 10 bases between them. Germline V gene sequence: CDR1 DFQATT, CDR2 SNEGSKA (reference sequence). Written as DNA, the CDR3 is TGCAGTGTTGGGGAGCGCCAGCATTTT. The encoded protein is CSVGERQHF.

To note about this clonotype: With a much larger clone just one base away, this may be a read error. J is TRBJ2-6 and V is TRBV13, with D hard to call. V gave up 5 bases and J gave up 2 bases, with 19 bases separating them. CDR1 is PRHDT, CDR2 FYEKMQ, per germline (reference sequence). The CDR3 has 18 residues. CDR3 protein: CASSHRATGGAGANVLTF. DNA for the CDR3: TGTGCCAGCAGCCATAGGGCTACCGGCGGCGCTGGGGCCAACGTCCTGACTTTC.

The chain uses TRBV7-9 and TRBJ2-3; the D gene could be TRBD1 or TRBD2 (5 bases each). Trimming took off 3 bases at V and 2 bases at J, with 12 bases between the two ends. This CDR3 region has 15 residues. Germline CDR1 and CDR2: SEHNR and FQNEAQ (reference sequence). The CDR3 spells CASSFRQTITDTQYF. The CDR3 DNA reads as TGTGCCAGCAGCTTTAGACAGACTATCACAGATACGCAGTATTTT.

This chain uses TRBV20-1 with TRBJ2-5, with D unclear. V lost 1 base to trimming and J lost 1 base, with 10 bases between them. Germline V gives CDR1 DFQATT, CDR2 SNEGSKA (reference sequence). There are 14 residues in the CDR3. CDR3 nucleotide sequence: TGCAGTGCTAGAGGGATGCACCTCCAAGAGACCCAGTACTTC. Its protein is CSARGMHLQETQYF.

The chain is built from TRBV4-2 and TRBJ2-1; D is tentatively TRBD1 or TRBD2 (5 bases each). The CDR3 has 15 residues. The ends were cut back, 6 bases at V and 6 bases at J, with 18 bases in the middle. Germline assignment: CDR1 LGHNA and CDR2 YNFKEQ. This CDR3 is CASSHEGPDCNEQFF. CDR3 DNA: TGTGCCAGCAGTCATGAGGGGCCAGACTGCAATGAGCAGTTCTTC.

This clonotype was counted a few times. The chain carries TRBV19 and TRBJ2-5; TRBD2 aligns across 11 bases. Germline-derived CDR1 and CDR2 are LNHDA and SQIVND (reference sequence). This CDR3 region has 16 residues. The trim removed 6 bases at V and 2 bases at J, leaving 8 bases unmatched. CDR3 amino acids: CASSQRTSGHQETQYF. Here the CDR3 DNA reads TGTGCCAGTAGCCAACGGACTAGCGGGCATCAAGAGACCCAGTACTTC.

About this clonotype: One end of the junction is discordant with germline, which a read error may explain. This chain uses TRBV29-1 with TRBJ2-4; D perhaps matches TRBD2 (6 bases). Germline V gene sequence: CDR1 SQVTM, CDR2 ANQGSEA. The CDR3 consists of 17 residues. The CDR3 reads CSALVALHKLAKNIQYF. CDR3 nucleotides: TGCAGCGCCTTGGTCGCGCTCCACAAACTAGCCAAAAACATTCAATACTTC.

The chain joins TRBV7-2 to TRBJ1-1; 7 positions match TRBD1. This CDR3 has 13 amino acids. Germline assignment: CDR1 SGHTA and CDR2 FQGNSA. Trimming cost V 1 base and J 8 bases; bases outside gene matches: 4. This CDR3 is CASSLVSGGEAFF. The CDR3, as DNA: TGTGCCAGCAGCTTAGTTTCAGGGGGAGAAGCTTTCTTT.

A note on this clonotype: A junction boundary mismatches the germline segment, possibly from a read error. The chain uses TRBV20-1 and TRBJ2-5; 8 bases line up with TRBD2. The CDR3 is made up of 13 amino acids. Germline V gene lookup returns CDR1 DFQATT and CDR2 SNEGSKA (reference sequence). CDR3 region: CSANFGREEAQYF. CDR3 DNA: TGCAGTGCTAACTTCGGGAGGGAAGAGGCCCAGTACTTC.

This clonotype was detected many times. The rearrangement uses TRBV29-1 and TRBJ2-7; 9 bases agree with TRBD1. CDR1 is SQVTM, CDR2 ANQGSEA, per germline. Germline trimming cut 7 bases from V and 3 bases from J; bases unmatched to any gene: 4. The CDR3 is made up of 12 amino acids. CDR3 coding DNA: TGCAGCGGGACAGGGGTAGGCTACGAGCAGTACTTC. It is translated as CSGTGVGYEQYF.

The V and J genes are TRBV9 and TRBJ1-6; no clear D gene. The CDR3 is 14 residues long. Trimming stripped 7 bases from V and 9 bases from J, with 17 bases between. In germline, CDR1 is SGDLS, CDR2 YYNGEE. The CDR3 protein is CASGRRLSGSPLHF. The CDR3 DNA reads TGTGCCAGCGGGCGCCGACTCTCTGGTTCACCCCTCCACTTT.

Remarks on this clonotype: At one boundary the junction diverges from the germline segment, which might be a read error. The chain employs TRBV7-7 and TRBJ2-1, with 12 bases matching TRBD2. Germline V lookup: CDR1 SSHAT, CDR2 FNYEAQ (reference sequence). The CDR3 contains 16 residues. CDR3 region: CASSLGLAGTYNEQFF. Here the CDR3 DNA reads TGTGCTAGCAGCTTAGGACTAGCGGGGACGTACAATGAGCAGTTCTTC.

This clonotype was observed at least ten times. The V gene is TRBV24-1, the J gene TRBJ2-3; D gene ambiguous. The germline V and J ends were trimmed by 2 bases and 6 bases, with 14 bases remaining between them. Germline CDR1 KGHDR, CDR2 SFDVKD. The CDR3 is 15 residues long. CDR3 in amino acids: CATSDSAVERDTQYF. For the CDR3, the DNA is TGTGCCACCAGTGATTCCGCAGTGGAGAGGGATACGCAGTATTTT.

This clonotype was recorded a few times. This chain joins TRBV5-1 and TRBJ2-2; perhaps TRBD1 as D (5 bases). There are 17 residues in the CDR3. CDR1 is SGHRS and CDR2 is YFSETQ in the germline V gene. With 5 bases removed from V and 3 bases from J, the gap between germline ends came to 20 bases. CDR3 region: CASSFPIFEGDTGELFF. The DNA for the CDR3 is TGCGCCAGCAGTTTCCCTATCTTCGAAGGGGACACCGGGGAGCTGTTTTTT.

The chain combines TRBV10-3 with TRBJ1-5; a weak D match, TRBD1 (6 bases). Germline V lookup: CDR1 ENHRY, CDR2 SYGVKD. The CDR3 is 12 residues long. Deletions cut 0 bases from V and 15 bases from J, with 12 bases between. The chain's CDR3 is CAISESQGNLHF. As DNA, the CDR3 is TGTGCCATCAGTGAGTCGCAGGGGAACCTGCATTTT.

This clonotype was counted only a few times. The chain links TRBV6-5 to TRBJ1-1; possibly TRBD1 for D (6 bases). This CDR3 contains 13 residues. Trimming took 10 bases from V and 6 from J, leaving 18 bases between them. The germline CDR1 and CDR2 sequences are MNHEY and SVGAGI. CDR3 in amino acids: CATAARTDSEAFF. The CDR3 DNA sequence: TGTGCCACCGCCGCCCGGACAGATTCTGAAGCTTTCTTT.

The rearrangement joins TRBV28 to TRBJ2-7, with TRBD1 matching over 8 bases. V lost 5 bases and J lost 4; bases outside the gene matches: 7. The length of the CDR3 is 14 residues. CDR1 and CDR2 from the germline V gene are MDHEN and SYDVKM. The CDR3 region is CASSPGTGRYEQYF. CDR3 bases: TGTGCCAGCAGTCCCGGGACAGGCCGATACGAGCAGTACTTC.

This clonotype was counted between two and nine times. The chain joins TRBV20-1 to TRBJ2-7; no reliable D call. The germline V gene encodes CDR1 DFQATT and CDR2 SNEGSKA (reference sequence). Trimming took off 6 bases at V and 4 bases at J, with 10 bases between the two ends. The CDR3 spans 11 residues. The CDR3 DNA is TGCAGTGCCACCCCGGGTTACGAGCAGTACTTC. Its protein is CSATPGYEQYF.

This clonotype was counted a few times. V and J are TRBV7-9 and TRBJ2-1; TRBD1 matches at 12 bases. The CDR3 consists of 19 residues. J was trimmed by 8 bases and V by 7 bases; bases with no gene match: 21. Germline V gives CDR1 SEHNR, CDR2 FQNEAQ (reference sequence). DNA for the CDR3: TGTGCCAGCATCGACCGGGACAGGGGGCGCATAGCGGGAGAGGATGAGCAGTTCTTC. Encoded protein: CASIDRDRGRIAGEDEQFF.

This clonotype was seen more than once but under ten times. This chain connects TRBV10-2 to TRBJ2-7; 9 positions agree with TRBD1. The V and J ends lost 5 bases and 3 bases, in that order; junction bases with no gene match: 2. There are 13 residues in the CDR3. Per germline, CDR1 WSHSY and CDR2 SAAADI. CDR3 region: CASSLTGGYEQYF. CDR3 sequence (DNA): TGCGCCAGCAGTTTGACAGGGGGCTACGAGCAGTACTTC.

This clonotype was detected a few times. The chain uses TRBV20-1 and TRBJ2-5, with D perhaps TRBD1 (6 bases). V lost 0 bases and J lost 4, with 9 bases in between. CDR1 is DFQATT and CDR2 is SNEGSKA in the germline V gene (reference sequence). The CDR3 consists of 13 residues. Here the CDR3 reads CSARDWGPETQYF. CDR3 coding DNA: TGCAGTGCTAGAGACTGGGGGCCAGAGACCCAGTACTTC.

In its sample, this clonotype was seen a few times. This chain connects TRBV7-2 to TRBJ2-7; 7 bases align to TRBD2. The CDR3 is 15 amino acids. V shed 0 bases, J shed 0 bases, and the junction held 2 bases outside the gene matches. Germline V gene lookup returns CDR1 SGHTA and CDR2 FQGNSA. The CDR3: CASSLAGLVSYEQYF. For the CDR3, the DNA is TGTGCCAGCAGCTTAGCCGGACTAGTCTCCTACGAGCAGTACTTC.

This clonotype has more than one count but fewer than ten. The CDR3 here is CASSIRGRTQYF. The CDR3, as DNA: TGTGCCAGCAGCATCAGGGGGCGAACGCAGTATTTT. The rearrangement links TRBV27 to TRBJ2-3, with 8 bases that match TRBD1. Per the germline V gene, CDR1 is MNHEY and CDR2 is SMNVEV (reference sequence). V trimming: 6 bases; J trimming: 9 bases; junction bases outside the gene matches: 5. The CDR3 is 12 amino acids.

This clonotype has a single count. A much larger clone differs by one base, so this may be a read error. The gene calls are TRBV28 and TRBJ2-1; possibly TRBD2 for D (6 bases). Trimming removed 5 bases at V and 8 bases at J, with 16 bases between. Germline CDR1 and CDR2: MDHEN and SYDVKM. This CDR3 contains 14 residues. The CDR3 DNA is TGTGCCAGCAGTGTCACGGGAGAGCCGTATGAGCAGTTCTTC. This sequence encodes CASSVTGEPYEQFF.

About this clonotype itself: A much larger clone lies a single base off, so this may be a read error. This chain connects TRBV7-9 to TRBJ2-7, with D maybe TRBD1 (6 bases). Germline V lookup: CDR1 SEHNR, CDR2 FQNEAQ (reference sequence). This CDR3 region has 12 residues. The ends were cut back, 5 bases at V and 5 bases at J, with 10 bases in the middle. CDR3 coding DNA: TGTGCCAGCAGCCACGCAGGGGACGAGCAGTACTTC. This codes for CASSHAGDEQYF. Using reference TRBV7-9 and TRBJ2-7 for the parts outside the CDR3, the full variable domain is DTGVSQNPRHKITKRGQNVTFRCDPISEHNRLYWYRQTLGQGPEFLTYFQNEAQLEKSRLLSDRFSAERPKGSFSTLEIQRTEQGDSAMYLCASSHAGDEQYFGPGTRLTVT.

In regard to this clonotype: The junction does not match germline at one end; this may be a read error. V usage is TRBV20-1 and J usage is TRBJ2-2, with D perhaps TRBD2 (5 bases). The CDR3 runs to 15 residues. Germline CDR1 DFQATT, CDR2 SNEGSKA (reference sequence). The CDR3 sequence: CSARGLGTGIGELFF. The CDR3 DNA is TGCAGTGCCAGAGGCTTGGGTACCGGGATCGGGGAGCTGTTTTTT.

With regard to this clonotype: This may arise from a read error, as a much more abundant clone is one base away. J is TRBJ1-5 and V is TRBV6-6; perhaps TRBD1 as D (5 bases). Germline V gives CDR1 MNHNY, CDR2 SVGAGI (reference sequence). CDR3 length equals 15 residues. With 6 bases removed from V and 4 bases from J, the gap between germline ends came to 16 bases. CDR3 DNA sequence: TGTGCCAGCAGGCGGGGCCCCCAGGGTAATCAGCCCCAGCATTTT. Its translation: CASRRGPQGNQPQHF.